The clone carrying this TCR beta chain was recorded a few times. The sample originates from a study of shared T cell receptors in the human thymus. The CDR3 length is 18 residues. The J segment lost 2 bases and the V segment lost 5 bases, leaving 18 bases of the junction unmatched. The V gene's germline CDR1 is LNHNV and CDR2 YYDKDF (reference sequence). Generated by immunoSEQ multiplex PCR, the TCRdb table keeps only in-frame clones and is missing some. The table lists 500,000 to 550,000 clones, around 82% of them singletons. This sample was also put to use in a study of human thymus T cells.

The chain couples TRBV15 to TRBJ2-7; TRBD2 aligns across 7 bases. The TCR sequence derives from a boy less than two years old with a congenital heart defect. Input material: thymocytes. The CDR3 region is CATSSVGRGVSTAYEQYF. In DNA, the CDR3 is TGTGCCACCAGCTCAGTGGGCCGGGGGGTTTCCACGGCCTACGAGCAGTACTTC.